A single sample is the source of the 20 T cell receptor beta chains below, sequenced in a study of CD8 T cells in Susac syndrome. Reverse transcription used about 0.45 to 1 ug RNA and random hexamers. Using its own MiXCR run on the immunoSEQ multiplex PCR reads, TCRdb lists one record per CDR3 protein. The sample has under 150,000 distinct CDR3 sequences, about 94% seen once. Material for sequencing was CD4+ T cells from PBMCs. The receptor source for this set is a human donor with multiple sclerosis.

The V gene is TRBV12-3 or TRBV12-4, the J gene TRBJ2-3; weak D call: TRBD2 (5 bases). The ends were cut back, 4 bases at V and 8 bases at J, with 19 bases in the middle. The CDR3 loop spans 15 amino acids. CDR3 coding DNA: TGTGCCAGCAGTTCCCCCGGAGTTGGAGGAGGTACGCAGTATTTT. It translates to CASSSPGVGGGTQYF.

The chain combines TRBV9 with TRBJ2-3; the match to TRBD1 covers 7 bases. The CDR3 is made up of 13 amino acids. Trimming took 3 bases from V and 5 from J; bases not matched to a gene: 3. Per the germline V gene, CDR1 is SGDLS and CDR2 is YYNGEE. The DNA of the CDR3 is TGTGCCAGCAGCGAACACAGGGGAGATACGCAGTATTTT. Translated, it gives CASSEHRGDTQYF. The variable domain in full, completed from reference TRBV9 and TRBJ2-3, reads DSGVTQTPKHLITATGQRVTLRCSPRSGDLSVYWYQQSLDQGLQFLIQYYNGEERAKGNILERFSAQQFPDLHSELNLSSLELGDSALYFCASSEHRGDTQYFGPGTRLTVL.

The chain employs TRBV7-2 and TRBJ1-1; no clear D. This CDR3 is 17 amino acids long. V was trimmed by 5 bases and J by 0 bases, leaving 19 bases between them. Germline values: CDR1 SGHTA, CDR2 FQGNSA. Here the CDR3 reads CASSHGPYRLLNTEAFF. The CDR3, as DNA: TGTGCCAGCAGCCATGGGCCCTATCGGCTTTTGAACACTGAAGCTTTCTTT.

The genes are TRBV9 and TRBJ2-2; D call uncertain. Trimming left V 1 base short and J 4 bases short, with 11 bases between. The germline V gene encodes CDR1 SGDLS and CDR2 YYNGEE. This CDR3 spans 15 amino acids. Written as DNA, the CDR3 is TGTGCCAGCAGCGTATCTTCCCGACTCACCGGGGAGCTGTTTTTT. Its protein is CASSVSSRLTGELFF.

As regards this clonotype: One end of the junction varies from germline; a read error may be responsible. V usage is TRBV29-1 and J usage is TRBJ1-1; D is perhaps TRBD1 (6 bases). Germline V gives CDR1 SQVTM, CDR2 ANQGSEA. There are 13 residues in the CDR3. CDR3 protein: CSAEETGRTEAFF. CDR3 nucleotide sequence: TGCAGCGCTGAAGAAACAGGGCGTACTGAAGCTTTCTTT.

This chain links TRBV4-3 with TRBJ1-1; D unresolved. Trimming left V 2 bases short and J 4 bases short, with 23 bases between. CDR3 size: 18 residues. The V gene's germline CDR1 is LGHNA and CDR2 YSLEER. The CDR3 sequence is CASSQSFWTASSSTEAFF. CDR3 DNA sequence: TGCGCCAGCAGCCAAAGCTTTTGGACGGCGAGTAGTAGCACTGAAGCTTTCTTT.

As DNA, the CDR3 is TGTGCCAGTAGTCCCCCGGGACCCGCACAGCCCCAGCATTTT. It yields the protein CASSPPGPAQPQHF. V is TRBV19 and J is TRBJ1-5; TRBD1 is a possible D gene (5 bases). The CDR3 contains 14 residues. Germline V gene lookup returns CDR1 LNHDA and CDR2 SQIVND (reference sequence). Trimming shortened V by 5 bases and J by 7 bases, and 15 bases separated the two germline ends.

The chain has TRBV25-1 and TRBJ1-2; 7 bases map to TRBD1. The CDR3 runs 17 residues. V trimming: 1 base; J trimming: 0 bases; junction bases outside the gene matches: 8. Germline V gives CDR1 MGHDK, CDR2 SYGVNS. CDR3 region: CASSESRDSTTNYGYTF. The CDR3 DNA reads TGTGCCAGCAGTGAATCGAGGGACAGCACGACTAACTATGGCTACACCTTC.

The genes are TRBV18 and TRBJ1-5, with a possible D match to TRBD1 (5 bases). The germline V gene has CDR1 KGHSH and CDR2 LQKENI. This CDR3 contains 16 residues. Between the trimmed V and J ends, which lost 2 bases and 7 bases, there was a span of 18 bases. The CDR3: CASSPLAGRPRQPQHF. CDR3 nucleotides: TGTGCCAGCTCACCATTGGCGGGACGCCCGAGACAGCCCCAGCATTTT.

The CDR3 spells CAWSVLGNGGYTF. The CDR3 bases are TGTGCCTGGAGTGTACTAGGAAATGGTGGCTACACCTTC. This chain links TRBV30 with TRBJ1-2; D remains ambiguous. Per the germline V gene, CDR1 is GTSNPN and CDR2 is SVGIG (reference sequence). V was shortened by 0 bases and J by 7 bases, with 12 bases between the two germline ends. The CDR3 has 13 amino acids.

This sequence joins TRBV7-2 and TRBJ2-7, with 7 bases fitting TRBD1. The V and J ends lost 5 bases and 0 bases, in that order; junction bases with no gene match: 13. Germline CDR1 SGHTA, CDR2 FQGNSA. The CDR3 loop spans 17 amino acids. Here the CDR3 DNA reads TGTGCCAGCAGCCCGATGACCGGGACAGTGATCTCCTACGAGCAGTACTTC. It specifies CASSPMTGTVISYEQYF. The full variable domain, its missing parts supplied by reference TRBV7-2 and TRBJ2-7, is GAGVSQSPSNKVTEKGKDVELRCDPISGHTALYWYRQSLGQGLEFLIYFQGNSAPDKSGLPSDRFSAERTGGSVSTLTIQRTQQEDSAVYLCASSPMTGTVISYEQYFGPGTRLTVT.

The rearrangement uses TRBV24-1 and TRBJ1-5, with unresolved D. CDR3 length equals 14 residues. Germline V CDR1 and CDR2: KGHDR, SFDVKD. V dropped 5 bases and J dropped 5 bases, with 12 bases sitting between them. CDR3 DNA: TGTGCCACCAGTGCGCCGGGGTTCGATCAGCCCCAGCATTTT. Its protein product is CATSAPGFDQPQHF.

The rearrangement links TRBV7-9 to TRBJ2-3, with no clear D. Germline assignment: CDR1 SEHNR and CDR2 FQNEAQ (reference sequence). The V end was cut by 2 bases, the J end by 4 bases, with 7 bases between. CDR3 length equals 13 residues. The CDR3 loop is CASSLFESDTQYF. CDR3 bases: TGTGCCAGCAGCTTATTCGAGTCAGATACGCAGTATTTT.

CDR3 loop: CAWSVLTSGLLNEQFF. Written as DNA, the CDR3 is TGTGCCTGGAGTGTACTAACTAGCGGGCTACTCAATGAGCAGTTCTTC. The gene calls are TRBV30 and TRBJ2-1; 9 bases are shared with TRBD2. The CDR3 sequence is 16 residues long. V dropped 0 bases and J dropped 6; count of bases not matched to a gene: 9. Germline CDR1 GTSNPN, CDR2 SVGIG (reference sequence). Complete variable domain (other parts from reference TRBV30 and TRBJ2-1): SQTIHQWPATLVQPVGSPLSLECTVEGTSNPNLYWYRQAAGRGLQLLFYSVGIGQISSEVPQNLSASRPQDRQFILSSKKLLLSDSGFYLCAWSVLTSGLLNEQFFGPGTRLTVL.

The rearrangement links TRBV6-1 to TRBJ2-7; possibly TRBD1 or TRBD2 for D (6 bases each). There are 14 residues in the CDR3. Germline V lookup: CDR1 MNHNS, CDR2 SASEGT. V lost 4 bases to trimming and J lost 6 bases, with 16 bases between them. CDR3 DNA: TGTGCCAGCAGTGGCGGGGACAACCGAATCGAGCAGTACTTC. Its protein is CASSGGDNRIEQYF.

The gene calls are TRBV30 and TRBJ2-7; 7 nucleotides agree with TRBD1. CDR3 length equals 16 residues. Germline trimming cut 6 bases from V and 1 base from J; bases unmatched to any gene: 15. Germline CDR1 is GTSNPN and CDR2 is SVGIG (reference sequence). The CDR3 here is CACTGLLRDSSYEQYF. CDR3 in DNA: TGTGCCTGCACAGGCCTACTCCGGGACAGTTCCTACGAGCAGTACTTC.

The rearrangement uses TRBV2 and TRBJ1-5; 8 bases align to TRBD1. The V gene's germline CDR1 is SNHLY and CDR2 FYNNEI. With V trimmed by 8 bases and J by 5 bases, 5 bases remained unmatched. The CDR3 spans 13 residues. The CDR3 loop is CASGTGRDQPQHF. DNA for the CDR3: TGTGCCAGCGGGACAGGTCGAGATCAGCCCCAGCATTTT.

This chain uses TRBV7-2 with TRBJ2-2, with D possibly being TRBD1 or TRBD2 (5 bases each). Germline V lookup: CDR1 SGHTA, CDR2 FQGNSA. V shed 2 bases and J shed 4 bases, with 8 bases lying between them. This CDR3 contains 14 residues. The CDR3 coding sequence is TGTGCCAGCAGCTTAAGTGGGGGCACCGGGGAGCTGTTTTTT. Translating it yields CASSLSGGTGELFF.

The chain links TRBV7-9 to TRBJ2-7; unclear D gene. The CDR3 loop spans 14 amino acids. Germline V lookup: CDR1 SEHNR, CDR2 FQNEAQ (reference sequence). Trimming shortened V by 1 base and J by 1 base, and 8 bases separated the two germline ends. The chain's CDR3 is CASSLGSASYEQYF. In DNA, the CDR3 is TGTGCCAGCAGCTTAGGGTCTGCGTCCTACGAGCAGTACTTC.

This sequence joins TRBV6-5 and TRBJ2-5, with TRBD2 as a possible D gene (6 bases). Trimming removed 10 bases from V and 5 bases from J, with 17 bases in between. Germline loops: CDR1 MNHEY, CDR2 SVGAGI. The CDR3 totals 13 residues. CDR3 sequence (DNA): TGTGCCACCGCAAAGGCGGGACCGGAGACCCAGTACTTC. Protein sequence: CATAKAGPETQYF.